A selection of T cell receptor beta chains follows, all from one sample in a study of CD8 T cells in ankylosing spondylitis. TCRdb fed the 5' RACE reads into MiXCR, producing one record per CDR3 protein. Found here are 100,000 to 150,000 distinct CDR3 sequences, 17% of them singletons; the top ten hold around a third. Sequencing was performed on blood, either unsorted or a sorted T cell fraction (not recorded which). Receptors were obtained from a male donor with ankylosing spondylitis. The CDR3 runs from the conserved cysteine through the conserved F or W. A D gene is named only where the DNA matches it firmly. The size of a clone is reported for some rows only, either as once, few or many, or as a class for expanded clones.

clone size	V gene	J gene	D gene	CDR3 DNA	CDR3 protein
NA	TRBV29-1	TRBJ1-4	TRBD1	TGCAGCGGCCGGGACAGGGGATCCGAAAAACTGTTTTTT	CSGRDRGSEKLFF
NA	TRBV27	TRBJ2-3	NA	TGTGCCAGCCTTGGGGGCACAGATACGCAGTATTTT	CASLGGTDTQYF
few	TRBV24-1	TRBJ2-7	TRBD1	TGTGCCACCGGGGACAGGGACGACGAGCAGTACTTC	CATGDRDDEQYF
NA	TRBV6-4	TRBJ1-4	NA	TGTGCCAGCAGTGATATTTCGGAAGGGTTAAGTGAAAAACTGTTTTTT	CASSDISEGLSEKLFF
NA	TRBV7-9	TRBJ1-2	NA	TGTGCCAGCAGCTTAGCGACAGTGCTAACCTATGGCTACACCTTC	CASSLATVLTYGYTF
few	TRBV9	TRBJ2-5	NA	TGTGCCAGCAGCGTAGAATTGGGAGGGGGGGCTCAAGAGACCCAGTACTTC	CASSVELGGGAQETQYF
NA	TRBV5-6	TRBJ2-7	TRBD1	TGTGCCAGCAGCACGGGGACAGGGGGAGTGTACGAGCAGTACTTC	CASSTGTGGVYEQYF
NA	TRBV3-1	TRBJ1-1	NA	TGTGCCAGCAGCCAAGAAGCGGGGGGACTTCACACTGAAGCTTTCTTT	CASSQEAGGLHTEAFF
NA	TRBV12-3/TRBV12-4	TRBJ2-7	NA	TGTGCCAGCAGTCACCGGGACACTGACTACGAGCAGTACTTC	CASSHRDTDYEQYF
many	TRBV20-1	TRBJ1-5	TRBD1	TGCAGTGCTCCAACAGGGGCTCTTAATCAGCCCCAGCATTTT	CSAPTGALNQPQHF
NA	TRBV6-1	TRBJ2-1	TRBD2	TGTGCCAGCTTTCCTATAAGCGGGACTAGCGGAGTCTCCTACAATGAGCAGTTCTTC	CASFPISGTSGVSYNEQFF
few	TRBV20-1	TRBJ2-7	NA	TGCAGTGCTGACAGGGTGGGGGGGACTTCCTACGAGCAGTACTTC	CSADRVGGTSYEQYF
NA	TRBV7-9	TRBJ2-7	NA	TGTGCCAGCAGCTTAGCGTCCGGGGCCGAGCAGTACTTC	CASSLASGAEQYF
NA	TRBV6-5	TRBJ1-1	TRBD1	TGTGCCAGCAGTTACACGGGACAGGGGCTAATGGGGTTAGCTTTCTTT	CASSYTGQGLMGLAFF
NA	TRBV27	TRBJ2-7	TRBD2	TGTGCCAGCAGTTTACGCGCGGGAGTGTATTCTCCAACTGAATACGAGCAGTACTTC	CASSLRAGVYSPTEYEQYF
NA	TRBV7-9	TRBJ1-6	TRBD1	TGTGCCAGCAGCGCGACAGGGAGCTCCTATAATTCACCCCTCCACTTT	CASSATGSSYNSPLHF
NA	TRBV10-3	TRBJ2-7	NA	TGTGCCATCAGTGAGTCGCTTGGGGCCACCTACGAGCAGTACTTC	CAISESLGATYEQYF
many	TRBV4-2	TRBJ2-5	TRBD2	TGTGCCAGCAGCCGAGGACTAGCGGGAGAAGAGACCCAGTACTTC	CASSRGLAGEETQYF
NA	TRBV4-3	TRBJ2-3	NA	TGCGCCAGCAGCCACCCCAAGGGGGGCGGTCTGACAGATACGCAGTATTTT	CASSHPKGGGLTDTQYF
few	TRBV27	TRBJ1-5	TRBD1	TGTGCCAGCAGTTATACAGGGGGTCAGCCCCAGCATTTT	CASSYTGGQPQHF
NA	TRBV7-9	TRBJ2-1	NA	TGTGCCAGCAGCCCCTCCGGGACGGTGATGGGCAATGAGCAGTTCTTC	CASSPSGTVMGNEQFF
NA	TRBV4-3	TRBJ1-2	NA	TGCGCCAGCAGCCAAGCGGACAACCTTTATTATGGCTACACCTTC	CASSQADNLYYGYTF
few	TRBV5-1	TRBJ2-1	NA	TGCGCCAGCAGCTCAACCTTGACAGGCCCTCTCGCCAATGAGCAGTTCTTC	CASSSTLTGPLANEQFF
few	TRBV18	TRBJ2-7	TRBD2	TGTGCCAGCTCACCCTTAAAGTTGGGGGGGAGATGGGACTACGAGCAGTACTTC	CASSPLKLGGRWDYEQYF
NA	TRBV6-1	TRBJ1-6	NA	TGTGCCAGCAGGCTTACCTATAATTCACCCCTCCACTTT	CASRLTYNSPLHF
NA	TRBV27	TRBJ2-1	TRBD2	TGTGCCAGCAGTTTAACCGGGACTAATTACAATGAGCAGTTCTTC	CASSLTGTNYNEQFF